The 20 T cell receptor beta chains below all came from one sample that was sequenced in a study of control samples from healthy donors and cancer patients. Repertoires were generated with immunoSEQ multiplex PCR, while TCRdb's copy carries only in-frame clones and drops some. The sample shows about 410,000 clones, 80% to 95% of them seen only once. Sample: PBMCs. Receptors were obtained from a man in his forties with head and neck cancer.

The chain joins TRBV15 to TRBJ1-1, with unresolved D. Trimming pared 2 bases from V and 2 bases from J, leaving 12 bases between. This CDR3 has 15 residues. Germline V lookup: CDR1 LNHNV, CDR2 YYDKDF (reference sequence). In DNA, the CDR3 is TGTGCCACCAGCAGATCCCTTTACCTTAACACTGAAGCTTTCTTT. Translation: CATSRSLYLNTEAFF.

The chain uses TRBV6-2 or TRBV6-3 and TRBJ1-2; 7 bases are shared with TRBD1. Germline loops: CDR1 MNHEY, CDR2 SVGEGT. J was trimmed by 0 bases and V by 2 bases; bases with no gene match: 9. CDR3 length: 17 residues. This CDR3 is CASSYLRDRRTNYGYTF. The CDR3 region has the DNA TGTGCCAGCAGTTACCTAAGGGACAGACGGACTAACTATGGCTACACCTTC.

The J gene is TRBJ2-7, the V gene TRBV7-3; D not resolved. Germline V gene sequence: CDR1 SGHTA, CDR2 FQGTGA. The germline V and J ends were trimmed by 5 bases and 2 bases, with 4 bases remaining between them. This CDR3 has 11 amino acids. The CDR3 protein is CASSPPYEQYF. The DNA for the CDR3 is TGTGCCAGCAGCCCCCCCTACGAGCAGTACTTC.

J is TRBJ2-3 and V is TRBV28; the D gene is possibly TRBD1 (6 bases). The CDR3 totals 18 residues. Looked up from germline, CDR1 is MDHEN and CDR2 is SYDVKM. V was pared by 5 bases and J by 1 base, with 22 bases between. CDR3 region: CASSRDHTGPLGTDTQYF. In DNA form, the CDR3 reads TGTGCCAGCAGTCGAGATCATACAGGGCCTTTGGGCACAGATACGCAGTATTTT.

In DNA form, the CDR3 reads TGTGCCAGCAGCTTTCACAGTGGCACCGGGGAGCTGTTTTTT. Encoded protein: CASSFHSGTGELFF. The rearrangement links TRBV11-3 to TRBJ2-2; D remains unclear. Germline CDR1 reads SGHNT; CDR2 reads YENEEA. With 3 bases removed from V and 4 bases from J, the gap between germline ends came to 9 bases. The CDR3 covers 14 residues.

This chain joins TRBV6-5 and TRBJ2-2; either TRBD1 or TRBD2 may supply D (5 bases each). The ends were cut back, 5 bases at V and 3 bases at J, with 13 bases in the middle. The germline V gene has CDR1 MNHEY and CDR2 SVGAGI. This CDR3 is built from 15 residues. The CDR3 region has the DNA TGTGCCAGCAGTCGCCGGGACCATTACACCGGGGAGCTGTTTTTT. This translates into CASSRRDHYTGELFF.

V and J are TRBV28 and TRBJ2-1, with unresolved D. The CDR3 totals 11 residues. The V end was cut by 3 bases, the J end by 7 bases, with 4 bases between. Germline loops: CDR1 MDHEN, CDR2 SYDVKM. As DNA, the CDR3 is TGTGCCAGCAGTTTGGTAAATGAGCAGTTCTTC. The encoded protein is CASSLVNEQFF.

This clone came up once. The chain is built from TRBV27 and TRBJ2-1; 10 bases fit TRBD1. The CDR3 is 17 residues long. V lost 6 bases and J lost 6; bases outside the gene matches: 14. In germline, CDR1 is MNHEY, CDR2 SMNVEV (reference sequence). The CDR3 bases are TGTGCCAGCAGGAGGGGCGAAGGGACAGGGGTATTCAATGAGCAGTTCTTC. As protein: CASRRGEGTGVFNEQFF.

The gene calls are TRBV5-4 and TRBJ1-2; TRBD1 might be the D (5 bases). Trimming removed 2 bases from V and 8 bases from J, with 16 bases in between. CDR3 length: 14 amino acids. The germline CDR1 and CDR2 sequences are SGHNT and YYREEE (reference sequence). CDR3 sequence (DNA): TGTGCCAGCAGCTTTACGGGCAGGGAGGACGGCTACACCTTC. Protein sequence: CASSFTGREDGYTF.

The rearrangement uses TRBV30 and TRBJ1-4; TRBD1 matches at 9 bases. This CDR3 has 15 residues. Germline V lookup: CDR1 GTSNPN, CDR2 SVGIG (reference sequence). Germline trimming cut 3 bases from V and 7 bases from J; bases unmatched to any gene: 9. CDR3 in amino acids: CAWSAEQGALEKLFF. In DNA, the CDR3 is TGTGCCTGGAGCGCAGAACAGGGGGCGCTTGAAAAACTGTTTTTT.

This chain connects TRBV5-1 to TRBJ2-7; possibly TRBD1 for D (5 bases). Germline values: CDR1 SGHRS, CDR2 YFSETQ. The V end was cut by 1 base, the J end by 5 bases, with 13 bases between. This CDR3 spans 14 amino acids. The CDR3 sequence: CASSLQGGVDEQYF. CDR3 in DNA: TGCGCCAGCAGCTTGCAGGGTGGGGTAGACGAGCAGTACTTC.

This chain links TRBV29-1 with TRBJ1-4; 8 nucleotides line up with TRBD1. The J segment lost 7 bases and the V segment lost 4 bases, leaving 5 bases of the junction unmatched. Per the germline V gene, CDR1 is SQVTM and CDR2 is ANQGSEA. This CDR3 has 13 amino acids. Here the CDR3 DNA reads TGCAGCGTTGGCGGACAGGGTGGTGAAAAACTGTTTTTT. It is translated as CSVGGQGGEKLFF.

The chain couples TRBV5-8 to TRBJ2-7, with D possibly being TRBD1 (6 bases). With 3 bases removed from V and 6 bases from J, the gap between germline ends came to 28 bases. Germline V gives CDR1 SGHTS, CDR2 YDEGEE. The CDR3 consists of 18 residues. CDR3 nucleotide sequence: TGTGCCAGCAGCTCCGTGCCCCATCCCCCAGGGGTGGGAAGCGAGCAGTACTTC. Protein sequence: CASSSVPHPPGVGSEQYF.

This sequence joins TRBV7-2 and TRBJ1-2; 9 positions agree with TRBD1. CDR1 and CDR2 (germline): SGHTA, FQGNSA. This CDR3 is built from 14 residues. V trimming: 4 bases; J trimming: 4 bases; junction bases outside the gene matches: 4. The CDR3 reads CASSSGTGSYGYTF. The CDR3 DNA follows: TGTGCCAGCAGCTCGGGGACAGGGTCCTATGGCTACACCTTC.

The chain is built from TRBV7-9 and TRBJ1-1, with D unresolved. Trimming pared 5 bases from V and 6 bases from J, leaving 16 bases between. The CDR3 is 14 residues long. CDR1 and CDR2 from the germline V gene are SEHNR and FQNEAQ (reference sequence). The CDR3 DNA is TGTGCCAGCAGCCCATCAGAGCGTGGGCCTGAAGCTTTCTTT. As protein: CASSPSERGPEAFF.

The chain recombines TRBV7-9 with TRBJ2-7, with 9 bases identical to TRBD1. J gave up 3 bases and V 4 bases, and 7 bases lay outside the gene matches. The CDR3 covers 15 residues. Germline V gene sequence: CDR1 SEHNR, CDR2 FQNEAQ (reference sequence). Written as DNA, the CDR3 is TGTGCCAGCAGCTCCCCGGGACAGGGCGGCTACGAGCAGTACTTC. This gives the protein CASSSPGQGGYEQYF.

The chain is built from TRBV5-4 and TRBJ1-2; 7 bases line up with TRBD1. This CDR3 spans 12 amino acids. J lost 7 bases, V lost 0 bases, and 0 bases had no gene match. CDR1 is SGHNT and CDR2 is YYREEE in the germline V gene (reference sequence). CDR3 protein: CASSLDRGGYTF. The DNA for the CDR3 is TGTGCCAGCAGCTTGGACAGGGGTGGCTACACCTTC.

The chain joins TRBV4-1 to TRBJ1-1; D gene uncertain. This CDR3 has 15 residues. CDR1 is MGHRA, CDR2 YSYEKL, per germline. V was clipped by 0 bases and J by 0 bases, with 8 bases between them. The CDR3 coding sequence is TGCGCCAGCAGCCAAGAGATCGGGATGAACACTGAAGCTTTCTTT. Residues: CASSQEIGMNTEAFF.

The chain joins TRBV7-8 to TRBJ2-2, with D perhaps TRBD1 or TRBD2 (6 bases each). Trimming left V 1 base short and J 6 bases short, with 15 bases between. Germline V lookup: CDR1 SGHVS, CDR2 FQNEAQ. This CDR3 is built from 16 residues. In DNA, the CDR3 is TGTGCCAGCAGCTTAGGGGTGGGGGGCGCACCCGGGGAGCTGTTTTTT. Its protein product is CASSLGVGGAPGELFF.

This chain's CDR3 is CAISTLRGGLAEGSEQYF. DNA of the CDR3: TGTGCCATCAGTACATTAAGGGGGGGACTAGCGGAGGGGTCTGAGCAGTACTTC. The chain carries TRBV10-3 and TRBJ2-7; 11 positions agree with TRBD2. This CDR3 is 18 amino acids long. Trimming took 5 bases from V and 7 from J; bases not matched to a gene: 19. Germline assignment: CDR1 ENHRY and CDR2 SYGVKD.